The clone carrying this TCR beta chain was recorded at least ten times. Its antigen is unknown. This sample is part of a study of T-cell reconstitution after alpha-beta-depleted transplantation in children. Study results and caveats: About two months after transplant, alpha-beta T cells reportedly came from several hundred expanded graft clones. T-cell counts and diversity were attributed mostly to newly produced T cells one year after transplant.

Unique molecular identifiers tagged the TCRbeta library. TCRdb re-called the PCR reads through MiXCR, storing one row per CDR3 protein. The sample shows around 140,000 distinct CDR3 sequences, around 8.5% of them seen only once. The CDR3 contains 13 residues. Germline V gene sequence: CDR1 SGHDT, CDR2 YYEEEE. The V end was cut by 2 bases, the J end by 2 bases, with 6 bases between. The source of this sequence is a female patient younger than 10 who had a stem cell transplant for congenital amegakaryocytic thrombocytopenia, so the T cells may come from the graft donor. The genes are TRBV5-6 and TRBJ2-3; no clear D gene. Here the sequenced sample was PBMCs, mostly from graft donor cells, taken 180 days after TCRalphabeta/CD19-depleted stem cell transplant. The CDR3 DNA reads TGTGCCAGCAGCTTAAGATTCACAGATACGCAGTATTTT. Translation gives CASSLRFTDTQYF.